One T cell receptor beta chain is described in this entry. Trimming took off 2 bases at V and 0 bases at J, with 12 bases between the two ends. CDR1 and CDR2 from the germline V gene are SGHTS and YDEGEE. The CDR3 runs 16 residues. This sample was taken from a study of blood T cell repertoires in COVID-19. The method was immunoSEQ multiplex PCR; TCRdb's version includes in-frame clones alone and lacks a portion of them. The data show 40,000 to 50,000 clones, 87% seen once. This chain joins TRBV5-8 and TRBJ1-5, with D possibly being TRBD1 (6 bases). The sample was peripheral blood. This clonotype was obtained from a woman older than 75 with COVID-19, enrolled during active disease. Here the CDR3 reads CASSFRGQYSNQPQHF. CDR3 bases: TGTGCCAGCAGCTTCCGTGGACAGTATAGCAATCAGCCCCAGCATTTT. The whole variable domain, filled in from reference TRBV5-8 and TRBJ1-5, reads EAGVTQSPTHLIKTRGQQATLRCSPISGHTSVYWYQQALGLGLQFLLWYDEGEERNRGNFPPRFSGRQFPNYSSELNVNALELEDSALYLCASSFRGQYSNQPQHFGDGTRLSIL.